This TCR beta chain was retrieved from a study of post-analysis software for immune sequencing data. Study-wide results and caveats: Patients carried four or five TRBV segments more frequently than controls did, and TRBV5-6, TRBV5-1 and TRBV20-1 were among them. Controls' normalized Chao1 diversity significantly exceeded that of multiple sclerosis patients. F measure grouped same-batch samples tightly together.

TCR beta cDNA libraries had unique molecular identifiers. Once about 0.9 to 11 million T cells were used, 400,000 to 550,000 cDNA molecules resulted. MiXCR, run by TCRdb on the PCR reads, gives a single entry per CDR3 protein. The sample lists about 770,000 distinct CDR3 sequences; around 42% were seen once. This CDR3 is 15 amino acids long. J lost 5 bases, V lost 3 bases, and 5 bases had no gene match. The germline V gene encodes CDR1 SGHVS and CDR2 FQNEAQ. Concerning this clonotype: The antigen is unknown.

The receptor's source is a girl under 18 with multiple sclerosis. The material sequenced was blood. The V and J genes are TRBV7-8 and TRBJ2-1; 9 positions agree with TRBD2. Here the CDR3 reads CASSFGLARNNEQFF. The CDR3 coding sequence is TGTGCCAGCAGCTTCGGACTAGCGAGAAACAATGAGCAGTTCTTC.